These 17 T cell receptor beta chains were sequenced from one sample in a study of T-cell reconstitution after alpha-beta-depleted transplantation in children. TCRbeta library construction was performed incorporating unique molecular identifiers. TCRdb used MiXCR to reprocess the PCR reads, holding one entry per CDR3 protein. The data show about 830,000 distinct CDR3 sequences, approximately 15% seen once. Sequenced material: PBMCs, mostly from graft donor cells, taken 360 days after TCRalphabeta/CD19-depleted stem cell transplant. These TCRs come from a male patient aged 10 to 17 who had a stem cell transplant for acute lymphoblastic leukemia, so the T cells may come from the graft donor.

This clonotype has a handful of counts. This chain joins TRBV7-2 and TRBJ1-2; 10 bases are shared with TRBD1. CDR3 length equals 17 residues. Germline values: CDR1 SGHTA, CDR2 FQGNSA. V was clipped by 4 bases and J by 5 bases; unmatched bases: 13. CDR3 in amino acids: CASSSWDRGAFFYGYTF. The CDR3 DNA is TGTGCCAGCAGCTCCTGGGACAGGGGTGCCTTTTTTTATGGCTACACCTTC.

The chain links TRBV5-1 to TRBJ1-3, with D possibly being TRBD1 (6 bases). CDR3 length: 15 amino acids. Germline lookup yields CDR1 SGHRS and CDR2 YFSETQ. Trimming took off 0 bases at V and 2 bases at J, with 9 bases between the two ends. The CDR3 reads CASSLGDRTGNTIYF. CDR3 DNA: TGCGCCAGCAGCTTGGGCGACAGGACTGGAAACACCATATATTTT.

This clonotype was seen only a few times. The chain carries TRBV15 and TRBJ2-1, with 14 bases lining up with TRBD2. After removal of 4 bases from V and 10 bases from J, the junction contained 9 bases not matched to a gene. The CDR3 covers 16 residues. Germline lookup yields CDR1 LNHNV and CDR2 YYDKDF (reference sequence). The CDR3: CATSTAGTSGRWEQFF. As DNA, the CDR3 is TGTGCCACCAGCACCGCCGGGACTAGCGGGAGATGGGAGCAGTTCTTC.

In this sample, this clonotype turned up a few times. This chain joins TRBV5-1 and TRBJ1-1; D unresolved. The CDR3 totals 15 residues. Germline assignment: CDR1 SGHRS and CDR2 YFSETQ. V dropped 0 bases and J dropped 1 base, with 10 bases sitting between them. The CDR3 nucleotides read TGCGCCAGCAGCTTGGTCGCTTGGGGGAACACTGAAGCTTTCTTT. Its translation: CASSLVAWGNTEAFF.

The rearrangement links TRBV15 to TRBJ1-2; no clear D. Between the trimmed V and J ends, which lost 1 base and 4 bases, there was a span of 13 bases. The CDR3 consists of 15 residues. Germline V gives CDR1 LNHNV, CDR2 YYDKDF (reference sequence). CDR3 amino acids: CATSRALGGPYGYTF. The CDR3 DNA is TGTGCCACCAGCAGAGCTTTAGGCGGGCCCTATGGCTACACCTTC.

This clonotype was recorded a few times. This chain joins TRBV12-3 or TRBV12-4 and TRBJ1-1; the D is unclear. V was cut by 7 bases and J by 11 bases, with 14 bases left in between. The CDR3 extends over 11 amino acids. The CDR3 region has the DNA TGTGCCAGCACCCTACAGCTCGTCGCTTTCTTT. It translates to CASTLQLVAFF.

The chain carries TRBV20-1 and TRBJ2-3, with 9 positions matching TRBD2. This CDR3 is 16 amino acids long. V lost 4 bases, J lost 10 bases, and 18 bases stayed unmatched. Germline V gives CDR1 DFQATT, CDR2 SNEGSKA (reference sequence). CDR3 in DNA: TGCAGTGCTAAGCCCGAGGCGGGAGGGCCGTCTCAGTCGCAGTATTTT. This encodes CSAKPEAGGPSQSQYF.

This clonotype was seen a handful of times. This chain joins TRBV4-1 and TRBJ1-2; D is ambiguous. The CDR3 loop spans 15 amino acids. Deletions cut 1 base from V and 0 bases from J, with 9 bases between. Germline CDR1 MGHRA, CDR2 YSYEKL. In nucleotides, the CDR3 is TGCGCCAGCAGCCAAGGAGGAGGTGCTAACTATGGCTACACCTTC. Its protein is CASSQGGGANYGYTF.

The chain combines TRBV24-1 with TRBJ2-1, with 8 bases lining up with TRBD2. The CDR3 covers 15 residues. With 6 bases clipped from V and 6 bases from J, the junction kept 9 bases outside the gene matches. Germline-derived CDR1 and CDR2 are KGHDR and SFDVKD. The CDR3 is CATSSAGERGNEQFF. The CDR3 DNA is TGTGCCACCAGTTCAGCGGGAGAACGGGGCAATGAGCAGTTCTTC.

The chain carries TRBV5-6 and TRBJ2-7; D is unresolved. The V gene lost 5 bases and the J gene lost 3 bases, with 15 bases spanning the gap. The CDR3 loop spans 14 amino acids. Germline assignment: CDR1 SGHDT and CDR2 YYEEEE. CDR3 DNA sequence: TGTGCCAGCAGTACCTCCCTCAGCCTCTACGAGCAGTACTTC. The encoded protein is CASSTSLSLYEQYF.

A few counts support this clonotype. The chain combines TRBV5-1 with TRBJ2-5; the match to TRBD2 covers 11 bases. This CDR3 is built from 17 residues. Germline V gene data show CDR1 as SGHRS and CDR2 as YFSETQ. V lost 4 bases and J lost 5; bases outside the gene matches: 13. This CDR3 is CASSIHPGLAELETQYF. The CDR3 bases are TGCGCCAGCAGCATACATCCGGGACTAGCGGAATTGGAGACCCAGTACTTC. The full variable domain, its missing parts supplied by reference TRBV5-1 and TRBJ2-5, is KAGVTQTPRYLIKTRGQQVTLSCSPISGHRSVSWYQQTPGQGLQFLFEYFSETQRNKGNFPGRFSGRQFSNSRSEMNVSTLELGDSALYLCASSIHPGLAELETQYFGPGTRLLVL.

This clonotype turned up a few times. The rearrangement links TRBV15 to TRBJ2-7; no clear D. V was shortened by 5 bases and J by 0 bases, with 20 bases between the two germline ends. Germline-derived CDR1 and CDR2 are LNHNV and YYDKDF (reference sequence). The length of the CDR3 is 17 residues. CDR3: CATSVRSSWQNSYEQYF. In DNA, the CDR3 is TGTGCCACCAGCGTAAGGTCGAGTTGGCAGAACTCCTACGAGCAGTACTTC.

This clonotype was observed a handful of times. The rearrangement links TRBV21-1 to TRBJ2-2; the DNA was not used to check the table's D call, TRBD1. TRBV21-1 is flagged as a pseudogene. The CDR3 sequence is 17 residues long. Here the CDR3 DNA reads TGTGCCAGCAGCATGCGCCACAGGGGGTCGGGCACCGGGGAGCTGTTTTTT. Translating it yields CASSMRHRGSGTGELFF.

This clonotype occurred a few times. The chain is built from TRBV7-9 and TRBJ2-3; 14 nucleotides agree with TRBD2. CDR1 and CDR2 from the germline V gene are SEHNR and FQNEAQ (reference sequence). The V gene end was trimmed by 5 bases and the J gene end by 6 bases; junction bases not matched to a gene: 7. The CDR3 is 16 amino acids. CDR3 nucleotide sequence: TGTGCCAGCAGCAACGGACTAGCGGGGGGCGGCGATACGCAGTATTTT. This translates into CASSNGLAGGGDTQYF.

This clonotype has only a few counts. The rearrangement uses TRBV7-8 and TRBJ1-2, with D perhaps matching TRBD1 (6 bases). CDR3 size: 13 residues. From germline, CDR1 is SGHVS and CDR2 FQNEAQ. The CDR3 sequence: CLLDRLQNYGYTF. CDR3 DNA sequence: TGTTTACTCGACAGGTTACAGAACTATGGCTACACCTTC.

The genes are TRBV9 and TRBJ2-5, with D tentatively TRBD1 (6 bases). Trimming removed 0 bases at V and 9 bases at J, with 21 bases between. The CDR3 covers 16 residues. The germline V gene has CDR1 SGDLS and CDR2 YYNGEE. The CDR3 DNA sequence: TGTGCCAGCAGCGTAGAGGGGTTAGCAGGGGCCGAGCCCCAGTACTTC. Translation: CASSVEGLAGAEPQYF.

In this sample, this clonotype turned up a few times. V gene TRBV2 combines with J gene TRBJ2-1; 8 positions agree with TRBD2. After removal of 6 bases from V and 8 bases from J, the junction contained 12 bases not matched to a gene. The germline V gene encodes CDR1 SNHLY and CDR2 FYNNEI. The CDR3 loop spans 15 amino acids. DNA for the CDR3: TGTGCCAGCAGGAGCGGCGCGGGAGGCTCCGATGAGCAGTTCTTC. Translated: CASRSGAGGSDEQFF.